A selection of T cell receptor beta chains follows, all from one sample in a study of lymphopenia after photon versus proton radiotherapy. Repertoires were generated with immunoSEQ multiplex PCR, while TCRdb's copy carries only in-frame clones and drops some. The sample includes some 40,000 clones, just over 85% seen only once; the top ten take 10%. This specimen consisted of peripheral blood, obtained from a patient treated with proton-based radiotherapy. The source of these receptors is a woman between 65 and 79 years old with pancreatic cancer. Some clones in this sample may be carry-over from other donors' samples. The conserved cysteine and the conserved F or W are not part of the CDR3 here. Each record gives: CDR3 length, V gene, J gene, CDR3 protein.

len: 11; v_gene: TRBV6-5; j_gene: TRBJ1-1; CDR3aa: ASSSPLNTEAF
len: 13; v_gene: TRBV5-4; j_gene: TRBJ2-2; CDR3aa: ASSWEGASTGELF
len: 10; v_gene: TRBV6-1; j_gene: TRBJ2-1; CDR3aa: ASRYNYNEQF
len: 12; v_gene: TRBV7-9; j_gene: TRBJ1-2; CDR3aa: ASSADTTNYGYT
len: 12; v_gene: TRBV5-5; j_gene: TRBJ2-7; CDR3aa: ASSFGGYSYEQY
len: 13; v_gene: TRBV18; j_gene: TRBJ2-1; CDR3aa: ASSPGQSSYNEQF
len: 13; v_gene: TRBV18; j_gene: TRBJ1-1; CDR3aa: ASSPPRGTNTEAF
len: 15; v_gene: TRBV7-2; j_gene: TRBJ1-5; CDR3aa: ASSRAIGSGSNQPQH
len: 12; v_gene: TRBV15; j_gene: TRBJ1-1; CDR3aa: ATSRGNVNTEAF
len: 13; v_gene: TRBV5-1; j_gene: TRBJ2-1; CDR3aa: ASSLGVNRYNEQF
len: 12; v_gene: TRBV6-5; j_gene: TRBJ1-1; CDR3aa: ASSYATGSTEAF
len: 12; v_gene: TRBV5-1; j_gene: TRBJ2-3; CDR3aa: ASRSAQGTDTQY
len: 13; v_gene: TRBV6-1; j_gene: TRBJ2-5; CDR3aa: ASSAQIGGQETQY
len: 11; v_gene: TRBV27; j_gene: TRBJ1-1; CDR3aa: ASSLSLGGEAF
len: 14; v_gene: TRBV6-4; j_gene: TRBJ2-6; CDR3aa: ASSDSVANGANVLT
len: 12; v_gene: TRBV29-1; j_gene: TRBJ2-1; CDR3aa: STIAGGFYNEQF
len: 11; v_gene: TRBV5-1; j_gene: TRBJ2-5; CDR3aa: ASSSLEQETQY